This TCR beta chain was identified in a study of shared clonotypes between healthy human individuals (dated by TCRdb to 2020 to 2021). Context from the whole study: A few men and a couple of women, aged 18 to 49 years, made up the cohort. For each donor, three plates each were used for CD4 naive and CD4 memory, two plates were used for CD8 naive, and one plate was used for CD8 memory. To estimate repertoire size and how much clonotype sharing occurs between individuals, the study deeply sequenced the blood TCR repertoires of about 5 healthy adults. To increase sequencing depth and limit assay-specific biases, different laboratories used diverse techniques to prepare libraries and sequence TCR repertoires. Each donor's leukapheresis produced roughly between roughly 0.85 and 9.5 billion PBMCs. The research as a whole found: Across a few donors, 4.5% to 6.5% of naive CD4, 3% to 4% of naive CD8, under 2.5% of memory CD4, and 0.4% to 0.45% of memory CD8 clonotypes were shared. Naive subsets generally had larger estimated clonotype richness than memory subsets did. The genetic and exposure-history diversity represented was limited by the small number of donors. Pairwise subsampling led to the expectation that sequencing depth would affect the degree of clonotype sharing among donors. Only blood was sampled, and tissue TCR repertoires likely differ from those in blood. Compared with non-shared clonotypes, the clonotypes found in all four sorted-subset donors had higher generation probabilities. Incomplete sequencing was indicated by rarefaction of sorted-subset datasets, despite the large sequencing depth.

CD8 naive samples consisted of CD45RO-negative cells that were positively selected for CCR7, yielding a CD45RA+CCR7+ population without TemRA cells. Donors were healthy HIV-negative adults with no recently reported acute infections or vaccinations. All donors were Caucasian adults living in Nashville, Tennessee, USA. Blood was collected by leukapheresis, and PBMCs were isolated by Ficoll-Histopaque density gradient centrifugation and then cryopreserved in liquid nitrogen vapor phase. Analytical flow cytometry was used to check the purity and quantity of each magnetically sorted T cell population. Genomic DNA was isolated from each sorted fraction and quantified by UV absorbance on a Nanodrop 2000c. CDR1 and CDR2 are drawn from the germline V gene (reference sequence): GTSNPN, SVGIG. The V and J ends are trimmed by 3 bases and 5 bases, leaving 10 bases between them. The CDR3 has 13 amino acids, counting the end cysteine and phenylalanine. Only the CDR3 DNA stays, 39 bases, in frame from base 1.

Using the deep immunoSEQ assay, TCR CDR3 regions were amplified from genomic DNA by multiplex PCR. Genomic DNA extracted from each cell subset was distributed evenly over all wells of several immunoSEQ 96-well plates, and each plate served as one replicate. For sorted subsets, around 200 ng genomic DNA, equal to 30,000 or so T cell genomes, was loaded into each replicate PCR. The purified libraries were quantified using a Qubit 3.0 fluorometer, sized with a Bioanalyzer 2100, and then quantified again using the KAPA Library Quantification kit. Every immunoSEQ 96-well plate was sequenced on a dedicated single-read 150-cycle Illumina NextSeq 550 flow cell. On the study's bioinformatics: The immunoSEQ output contained only junctional sequences without quality scores, so filtering could not match that applied to full-length reads. Sequences were annotated with PyIR, a Python wrapper for IgBLAST v1.9, and V/J genes and CDR3 were assigned using IMGT germline references. Any read was removed if the V/J assignment was weak (E-value above 1e-6), the CDR3 was missing, or the read contained stop codons, out-of-frame junctions, or ambiguous translated residues. V3J clonotypes were defined as sequences sharing an identical inferred V gene, J gene, and CDR3 amino acid sequence. The percentage overlap between two repertoires was calculated by dividing the number of shared unique clonotypes by the size of the smaller repertoire. Three approaches were used to assess repertoire richness: RTK rarefaction, the Chao1 estimator, and Recon v2.1 estimates of unobserved clonotypes. Generation probabilities for all TCRbeta clonotypes obtained by the gDNA method from several donors were computed using OLGA. What TCRdb holds here is the immuneACCESS table cut down to in-frame rearrangements. Part of the clones is not present; checked against another copy, under half of the missing clones reflect an unresolved V gene, and the others are unexplained. V and J calls and clone size follow that table, whereas D and trimming were derived from the DNA. The sample table holds around 1.9 million clones, of which about 93% were seen once. About 1.6% of the sample comes from the top ten.

Concerning this clone itself: Its antigen specificity is not known. The sample holds no much larger clone one base away, and base qualities are not on file.

This TCR came from a man aged 18 to 29 in good health. Some clones in this sample may be carry-over from other donors' samples. This receptor chain uses TRBV30 and TRBJ2-2; perhaps TRBD1 is the D gene, with 5 bases matching. The sample comprised naive CD8+ T cells from PBMCs. In the paper's terms, the cell subset or site label means: CD45RA+CCR7+. The CDR3 corresponds to CAWSPQATGELFF. The bases are TGTGCCTGGAGCCCACAGGCAACCGGGGAGCTGTTTTTT.